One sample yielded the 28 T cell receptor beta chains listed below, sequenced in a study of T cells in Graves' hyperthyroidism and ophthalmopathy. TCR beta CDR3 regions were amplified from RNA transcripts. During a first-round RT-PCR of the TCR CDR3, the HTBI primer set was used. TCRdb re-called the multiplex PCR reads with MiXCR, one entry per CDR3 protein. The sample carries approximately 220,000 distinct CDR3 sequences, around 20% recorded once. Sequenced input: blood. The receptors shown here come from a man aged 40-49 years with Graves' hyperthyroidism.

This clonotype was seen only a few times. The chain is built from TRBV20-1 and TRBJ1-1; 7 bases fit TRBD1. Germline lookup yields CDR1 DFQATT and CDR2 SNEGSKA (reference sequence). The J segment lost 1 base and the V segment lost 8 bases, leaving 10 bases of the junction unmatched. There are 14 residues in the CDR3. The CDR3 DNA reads TGCAGTCCCTCCAGGACAGGCAAGAACACTGAAGCTTTCTTT. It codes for CSPSRTGKNTEAFF.

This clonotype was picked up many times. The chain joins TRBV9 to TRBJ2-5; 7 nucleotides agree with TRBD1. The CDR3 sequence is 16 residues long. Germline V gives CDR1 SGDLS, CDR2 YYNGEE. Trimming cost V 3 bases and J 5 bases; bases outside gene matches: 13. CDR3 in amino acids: CASSALQKGGWETQYF. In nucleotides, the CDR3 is TGTGCCAGCAGCGCGCTCCAAAAAGGGGGCTGGGAGACCCAGTACTTC.

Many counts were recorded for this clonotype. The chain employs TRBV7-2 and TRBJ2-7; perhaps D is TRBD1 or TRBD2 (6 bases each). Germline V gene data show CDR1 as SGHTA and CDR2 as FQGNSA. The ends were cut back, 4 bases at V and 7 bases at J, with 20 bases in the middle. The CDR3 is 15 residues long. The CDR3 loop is CASSSAGGSGGEQYF. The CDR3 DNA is TGTGCCAGCAGCTCTGCCGGGGGCTCTGGGGGGGAGCAGTACTTC.

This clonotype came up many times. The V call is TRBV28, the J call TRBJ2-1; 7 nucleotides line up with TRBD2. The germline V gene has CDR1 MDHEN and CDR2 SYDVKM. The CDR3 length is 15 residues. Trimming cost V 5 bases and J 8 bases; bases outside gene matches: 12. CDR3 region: CASSELANGKDEQFF. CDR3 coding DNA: TGTGCCAGCAGTGAACTAGCGAATGGGAAAGATGAGCAGTTCTTC.

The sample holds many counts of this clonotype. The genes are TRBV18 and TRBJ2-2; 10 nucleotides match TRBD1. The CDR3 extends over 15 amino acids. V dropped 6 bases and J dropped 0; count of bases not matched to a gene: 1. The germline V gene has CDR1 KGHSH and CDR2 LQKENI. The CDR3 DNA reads TGTGCCAGCTCGACAGGGGGCACGAACACCGGGGAGCTGTTTTTT. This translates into CASSTGGTNTGELFF.

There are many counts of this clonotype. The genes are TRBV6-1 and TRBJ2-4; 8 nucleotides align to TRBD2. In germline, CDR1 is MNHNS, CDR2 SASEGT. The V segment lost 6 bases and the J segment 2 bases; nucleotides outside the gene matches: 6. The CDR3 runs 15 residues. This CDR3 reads CASRDGGDTKNIQYF. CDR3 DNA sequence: TGTGCCAGCAGGGACGGGGGGGATACCAAAAACATTCAGTACTTC.

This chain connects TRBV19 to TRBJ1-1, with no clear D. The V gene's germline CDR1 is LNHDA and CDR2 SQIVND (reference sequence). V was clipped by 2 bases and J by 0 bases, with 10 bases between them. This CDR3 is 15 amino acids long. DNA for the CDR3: TGTGCCAGTAGTATAATTGCAGAAATGAACACTGAAGCTTTCTTT. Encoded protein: CASSIIAEMNTEAFF.

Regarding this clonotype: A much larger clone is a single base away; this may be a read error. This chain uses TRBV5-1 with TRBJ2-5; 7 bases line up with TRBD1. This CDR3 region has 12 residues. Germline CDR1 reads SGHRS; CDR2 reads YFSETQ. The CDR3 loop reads CASREPGTAENF. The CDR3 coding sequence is TGCGCCAGCAGGGAGCCGGGGACAGCGGAGAACTTC.

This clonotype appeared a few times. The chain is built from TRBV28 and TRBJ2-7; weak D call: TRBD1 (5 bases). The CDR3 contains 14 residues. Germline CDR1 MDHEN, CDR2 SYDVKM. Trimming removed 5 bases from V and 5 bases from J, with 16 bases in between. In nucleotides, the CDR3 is TGTGCCAGCAGTGACCCGCCAGGGTACCACGAGCAGTACTTC. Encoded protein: CASSDPPGYHEQYF. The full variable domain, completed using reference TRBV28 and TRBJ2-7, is DVKVTQSSRYLVKRTGEKVFLECVQDMDHENMFWYRQDPGLGLRLIYFSYDVKMKEKGDIPEGYSVSREKKERFSLILESASTNQTSMYLCASSDPPGYHEQYFGPGTRLTVT.

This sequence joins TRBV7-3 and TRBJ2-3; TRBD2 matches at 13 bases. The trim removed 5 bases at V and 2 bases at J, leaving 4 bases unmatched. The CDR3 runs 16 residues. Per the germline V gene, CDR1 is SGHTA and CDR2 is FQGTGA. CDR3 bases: TGTGCCAGCAGCCGACTAGCGGGGGGTTACACAGATACGCAGTATTTT. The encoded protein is CASSRLAGGYTDTQYF.

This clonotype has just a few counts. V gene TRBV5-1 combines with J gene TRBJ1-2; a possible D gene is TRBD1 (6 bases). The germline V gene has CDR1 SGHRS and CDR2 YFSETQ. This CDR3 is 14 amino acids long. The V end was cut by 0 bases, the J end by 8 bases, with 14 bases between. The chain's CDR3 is CASSLEQGLWGYTF. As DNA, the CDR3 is TGCGCCAGCAGCTTGGAGCAGGGGTTGTGGGGCTACACCTTC. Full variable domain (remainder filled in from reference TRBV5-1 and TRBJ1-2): KAGVTQTPRYLIKTRGQQVTLSCSPISGHRSVSWYQQTPGQGLQFLFEYFSETQRNKGNFPGRFSGRQFSNSRSEMNVSTLELGDSALYLCASSLEQGLWGYTFGSGTRLTVV.

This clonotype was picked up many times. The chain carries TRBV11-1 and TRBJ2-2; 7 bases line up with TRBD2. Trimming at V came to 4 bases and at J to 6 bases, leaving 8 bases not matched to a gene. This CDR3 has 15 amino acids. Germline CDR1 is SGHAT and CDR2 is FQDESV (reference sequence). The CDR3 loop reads CASSSNRGEAGELFF. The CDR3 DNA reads TGTGCCAGCAGCTCCAATCGGGGGGAGGCCGGGGAGCTGTTTTTT. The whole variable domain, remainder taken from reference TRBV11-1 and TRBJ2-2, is EAEVAQSPRYKITEKSQAVAFWCDPISGHATLYWYRQILGQGPELLVQFQDESVVDDSQLPKDRFSAERLKGVDSTLKIQPAELGDSAMYLCASSSNRGEAGELFFGEGSRLTVL.

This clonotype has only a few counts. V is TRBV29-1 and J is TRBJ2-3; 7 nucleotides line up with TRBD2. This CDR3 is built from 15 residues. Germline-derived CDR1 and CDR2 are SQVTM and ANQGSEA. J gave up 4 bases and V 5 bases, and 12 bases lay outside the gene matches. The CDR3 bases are TGCAGCGTTAGCCCCGTTGGGCGGGGGTCAGATACGCAGTATTTT. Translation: CSVSPVGRGSDTQYF.

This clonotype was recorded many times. The CDR3 DNA sequence: TGTGCCACCAGCAGAGCCGGGACTTTAAACTATGGCTACACCTTC. It translates to CATSRAGTLNYGYTF. J is TRBJ1-2 and V is TRBV15, with D tentatively TRBD1 (5 bases). Germline CDR1 is LNHNV and CDR2 is YYDKDF (reference sequence). Trimming took off 1 base at V and 2 bases at J, with 11 bases between the two ends. The CDR3 runs 15 residues. The entire variable domain, with the rest obtained from reference TRBV15 and TRBJ1-2, is as follows: DAMVIQNPRYQVTQFGKPVTLSCSQTLNHNVMYWYQQKSSQAPKLLFHYYDKDFNNEADTPDNFQSRRPNTSFCFLDIRSPGLGDTAMYLCATSRAGTLNYGYTFGSGTRLTVV.

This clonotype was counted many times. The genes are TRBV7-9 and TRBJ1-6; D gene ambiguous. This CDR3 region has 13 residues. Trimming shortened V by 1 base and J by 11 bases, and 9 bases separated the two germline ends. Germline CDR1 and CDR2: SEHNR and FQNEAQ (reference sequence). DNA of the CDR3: TGTGCCAGCAGCTTAGAGTCTAGAACACCCCTCCACTTT. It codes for CASSLESRTPLHF.

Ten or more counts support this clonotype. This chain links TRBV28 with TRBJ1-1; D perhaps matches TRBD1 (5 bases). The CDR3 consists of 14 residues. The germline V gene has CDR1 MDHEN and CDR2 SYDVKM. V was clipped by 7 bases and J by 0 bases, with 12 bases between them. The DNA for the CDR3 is TGTGCCAGCACTCAGGAGGGGATGAACACTGAAGCTTTCTTT. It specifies CASTQEGMNTEAFF.

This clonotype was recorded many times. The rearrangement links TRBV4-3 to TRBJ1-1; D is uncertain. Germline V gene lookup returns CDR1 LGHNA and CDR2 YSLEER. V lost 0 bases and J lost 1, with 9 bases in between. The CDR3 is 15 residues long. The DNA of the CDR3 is TGCGCCAGCAGCCAAGATGGGCGGGCGAACACTGAAGCTTTCTTT. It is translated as CASSQDGRANTEAFF.

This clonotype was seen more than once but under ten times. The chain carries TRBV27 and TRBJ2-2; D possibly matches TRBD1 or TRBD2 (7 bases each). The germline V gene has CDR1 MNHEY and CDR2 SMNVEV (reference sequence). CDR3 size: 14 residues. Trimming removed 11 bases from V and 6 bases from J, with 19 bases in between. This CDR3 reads CAPRGGRVPGELFF. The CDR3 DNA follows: TGTGCCCCCAGGGGGGGGCGGGTTCCCGGGGAGCTGTTTTTT.

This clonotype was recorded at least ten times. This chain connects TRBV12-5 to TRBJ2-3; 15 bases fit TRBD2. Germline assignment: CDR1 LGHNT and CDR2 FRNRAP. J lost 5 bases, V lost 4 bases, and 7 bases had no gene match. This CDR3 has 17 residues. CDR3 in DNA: TGTGCTAGTGGTTCTTGGACTAGCGGGGGGGCGGGAGATACGCAGTATTTT. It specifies CASGSWTSGGAGDTQYF.

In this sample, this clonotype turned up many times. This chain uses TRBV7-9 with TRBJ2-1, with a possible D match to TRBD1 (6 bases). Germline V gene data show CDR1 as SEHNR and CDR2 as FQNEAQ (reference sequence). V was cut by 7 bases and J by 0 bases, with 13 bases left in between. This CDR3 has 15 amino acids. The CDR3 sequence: CASTTLRGSYNEQFF. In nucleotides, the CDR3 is TGTGCCAGCACCACCCTCAGGGGCTCCTACAATGAGCAGTTCTTC.

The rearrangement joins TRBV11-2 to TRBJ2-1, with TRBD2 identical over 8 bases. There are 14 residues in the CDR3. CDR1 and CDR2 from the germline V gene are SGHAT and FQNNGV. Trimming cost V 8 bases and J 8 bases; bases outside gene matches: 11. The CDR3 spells CASLGAGGRHEQFF. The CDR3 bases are TGTGCCAGCTTGGGGGCGGGGGGCCGTCATGAGCAGTTCTTC. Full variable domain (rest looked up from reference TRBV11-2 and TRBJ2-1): EAGVAQSPRYKIIEKRQSVAFWCNPISGHATLYWYQQILGQGPKLLIQFQNNGVVDDSQLPKDRFSAERLKGVDSTLKIQPAKLEDSAVYLCASLGAGGRHEQFFGPGTRLTVL.

Here the CDR3 DNA reads TGTGCCACTCATTGGGACGGCGGGAGGGAAAAACTGTTTTTT. The encoded protein is CATHWDGGREKLFF. The V and J genes are TRBV19 and TRBJ1-4; the D gene is possibly TRBD1 (5 bases). The V end was cut by 10 bases, the J end by 8 bases, with 20 bases between. The CDR3 extends over 14 amino acids. CDR1 is LNHDA and CDR2 is SQIVND in the germline V gene (reference sequence).

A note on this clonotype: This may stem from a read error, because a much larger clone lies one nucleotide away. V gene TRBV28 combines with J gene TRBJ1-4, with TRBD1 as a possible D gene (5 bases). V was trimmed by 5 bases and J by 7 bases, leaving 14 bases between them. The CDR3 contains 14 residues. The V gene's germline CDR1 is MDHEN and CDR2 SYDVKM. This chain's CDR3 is CASSQTLGGEKLFF. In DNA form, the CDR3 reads TGTGCCAGCAGTCAGACTCTGGGGGGTGAAAAACTGTTTTTT.

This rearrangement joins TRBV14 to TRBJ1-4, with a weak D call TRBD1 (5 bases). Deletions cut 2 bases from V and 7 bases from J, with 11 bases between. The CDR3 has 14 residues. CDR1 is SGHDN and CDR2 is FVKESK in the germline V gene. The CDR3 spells CASSQSGGGEKLFF. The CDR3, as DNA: TGTGCCAGCAGCCAAAGCGGGGGTGGTGAAAAACTGTTTTTT. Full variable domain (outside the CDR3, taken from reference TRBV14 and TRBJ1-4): EAGVTQFPSHSVIEKGQTVTLRCDPISGHDNLYWYRRVMGKEIKFLLHFVKESKQDESGMPNNRFLAERTGGTYSTLKVQPAELEDSGVYFCASSQSGGGEKLFFGSGTQLSVL.

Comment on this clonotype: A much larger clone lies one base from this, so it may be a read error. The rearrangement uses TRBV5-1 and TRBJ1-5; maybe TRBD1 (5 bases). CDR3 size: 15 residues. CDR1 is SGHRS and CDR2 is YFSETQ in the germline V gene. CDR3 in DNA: TGCGCCGGCAGGCCTGACAGCCAGGACAATCAGCCCCAGCATTTT. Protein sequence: CAGRPDSQDNQPQHF.

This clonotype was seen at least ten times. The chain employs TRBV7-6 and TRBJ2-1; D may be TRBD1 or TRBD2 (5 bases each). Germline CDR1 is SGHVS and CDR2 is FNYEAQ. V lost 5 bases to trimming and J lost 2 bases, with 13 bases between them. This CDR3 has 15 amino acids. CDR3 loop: CASSRGVGAYNEQFF. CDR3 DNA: TGTGCCAGCAGCCGGGGCGTCGGGGCCTACAATGAGCAGTTCTTC.

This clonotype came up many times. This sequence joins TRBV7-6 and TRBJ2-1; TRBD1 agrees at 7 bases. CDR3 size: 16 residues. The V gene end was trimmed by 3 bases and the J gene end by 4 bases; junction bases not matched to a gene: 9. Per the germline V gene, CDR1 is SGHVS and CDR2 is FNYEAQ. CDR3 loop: CASSFLRQGTYNEQFF. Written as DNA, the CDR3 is TGTGCCAGCAGCTTCCTCAGACAGGGAACTTACAATGAGCAGTTCTTC. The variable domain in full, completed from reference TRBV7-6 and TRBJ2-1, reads GAGVSQSPRYKVTKRGQDVALRCDPISGHVSLYWYRQALGQGPEFLTYFNYEAQQDKSGLPNDRFSAERPEGSISTLTIQRTEQRDSAMYRCASSFLRQGTYNEQFFGPGTRLTVL.

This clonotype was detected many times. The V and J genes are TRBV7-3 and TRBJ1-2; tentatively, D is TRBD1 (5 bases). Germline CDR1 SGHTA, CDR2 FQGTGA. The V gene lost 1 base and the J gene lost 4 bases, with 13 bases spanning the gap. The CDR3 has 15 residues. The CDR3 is CASSLSGNGGYGYTF. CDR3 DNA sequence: TGTGCCAGCAGCTTAAGTGGGAATGGGGGCTATGGCTACACCTTC.